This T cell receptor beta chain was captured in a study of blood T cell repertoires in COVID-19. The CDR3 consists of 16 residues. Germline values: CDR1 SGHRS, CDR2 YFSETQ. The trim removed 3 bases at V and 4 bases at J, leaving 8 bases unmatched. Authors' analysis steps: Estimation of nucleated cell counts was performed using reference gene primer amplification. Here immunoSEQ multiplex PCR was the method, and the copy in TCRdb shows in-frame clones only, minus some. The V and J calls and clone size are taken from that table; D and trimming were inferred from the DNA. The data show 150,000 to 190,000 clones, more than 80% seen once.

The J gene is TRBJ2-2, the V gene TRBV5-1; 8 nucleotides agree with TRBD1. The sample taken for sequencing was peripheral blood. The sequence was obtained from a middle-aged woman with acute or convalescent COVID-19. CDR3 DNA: TGCGCCAGCAGCTCTTACGGACAGGGTTCCACCGGGGAGCTGTTTTTT. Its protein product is CASSSYGQGSTGELFF.